These 2 T cell receptor beta chains were all obtained from the same sample, sequenced in a study of post-analysis software for immune sequencing data. cDNA libraries of TCR beta carried unique molecular identifiers. A single record per CDR3 protein comes from TCRdb applying MiXCR to the PCR reads. The sample carries fewer than 850,000 distinct CDR3 sequences, roughly 30% recorded once. No antigen has been identified for these receptors. The study, taken as a whole, reports: Four to six TRBV segments were significantly more frequent in patients than in controls. TRBV5-6, TRBV5-1 and TRBV20-1 were among these segments.

Material for sequencing was blood. These receptors were taken from a girl under 18 with multiple sclerosis.

This clonotype has only a few counts. This rearrangement joins TRBV29-1 to TRBJ1-1; 9 bases are shared with TRBD1. V gave up 3 bases and J gave up 1 base; unmatched junction bases: 6. Germline values: CDR1 SQVTM, CDR2 ANQGSEA. The CDR3 is made up of 15 amino acids. The CDR3 DNA reads TGCAGCGTTGAGGGACAGGGCAGGGGGAACACTGAAGCTTTCTTT. It codes for CSVEGQGRGNTEAFF.

This clonotype was detected a few times. The chain couples TRBV10-3 to TRBJ2-5, with D possibly matching TRBD2 (5 bases). The germline V and J ends were trimmed by 0 bases and 2 bases, with 13 bases remaining between them. Germline loops: CDR1 ENHRY, CDR2 SYGVKD. The length of the CDR3 is 16 residues. CDR3 DNA: TGTGCCATCAGTGAGTCTCTCTCAGGACTTCAAGAGACCCAGTACTTC. It specifies CAISESLSGLQETQYF.